These 6 T cell receptor beta chains were sequenced from one sample in a study of early T cells in non-severe SARS-CoV-2 infection. MiXCR, run by TCRdb on the 5' RACE reads, gives a single entry per CDR3 protein. Here the sample spans 55,000 to 65,000 distinct CDR3 sequences, around 12% being singletons. The sample comprised whole blood. Source of these receptors: an adult who was a healthcare worker with PCR-confirmed SARS-CoV-2 infection or an uninfected control (not recorded which).

This chain joins TRBV7-2 and TRBJ2-3; TRBD2 matches at 8 bases. The ends lost 6 bases at V and 6 bases at J; junction bases unmatched: 8. This CDR3 region has 14 residues. Germline V gene lookup returns CDR1 SGHTA and CDR2 FQGNSA. CDR3: CASSPPGTRDTQYF. As DNA, the CDR3 is TGTGCCAGCAGTCCTCCCGGGACTAGGGATACGCAGTATTTT.

At least ten counts were recorded for this clonotype. This sequence joins TRBV29-1 and TRBJ2-2; tentatively, D is TRBD1 or TRBD2 (5 bases each). CDR3 size: 13 residues. The germline CDR1 and CDR2 sequences are SQVTM and ANQGSEA. V was shortened by 6 bases and J by 6 bases, with 14 bases between the two germline ends. CDR3 sequence reads: CSVSGTVAGELFF. CDR3 DNA: TGCAGCGTCTCCGGGACCGTCGCCGGGGAGCTGTTTTTT.

In this sample, this clonotype turned up a few times. V and J are TRBV5-1 and TRBJ2-3; 11 bases are shared with TRBD2. Germline values: CDR1 SGHRS, CDR2 YFSETQ. The V and J ends lost 1 base and 1 base, in that order; junction bases with no gene match: 8. This CDR3 has 18 amino acids. The CDR3 region has the DNA TGCGCCAGCAGCTTGATGCCTAGCGGGAGGACTGGCACAGATACGCAGTATTTT. Translated: CASSLMPSGRTGTDTQYF.

This clonotype was observed a handful of times. The rearrangement uses TRBV20-1 and TRBJ1-5; 9 bases are a match to TRBD1. This CDR3 has 14 amino acids. Trimming took 1 base from V and 6 from J; bases not matched to a gene: 4. Germline CDR1 and CDR2: DFQATT and SNEGSKA (reference sequence). CDR3 protein: CSARGTGGGQPQHF. In DNA, the CDR3 is TGCAGTGCTAGAGGCACAGGGGGCGGTCAGCCCCAGCATTTT.

This clonotype was picked up a small number of times. The chain is built from TRBV5-1 and TRBJ2-1, with 10 nucleotides matching TRBD1. The V and J ends lost 5 bases and 7 bases, in that order; junction bases with no gene match: 9. The CDR3 has 15 residues. Germline values: CDR1 SGHRS, CDR2 YFSETQ. In DNA, the CDR3 is TGCGCCAGCAGACCCGACAGGGGGCCAAGGAATGAGCAGTTCTTC. This codes for CASRPDRGPRNEQFF.

This clonotype was observed a few times. The chain is built from TRBV5-5 and TRBJ2-1; 7 bases are a match to TRBD1. This CDR3 region has 14 residues. CDR1 is SGHKS, CDR2 YYEKEE, per germline (reference sequence). V was clipped by 1 base and J by 2 bases; unmatched bases: 0. The CDR3 nucleotides are TGTGCCAGCAGCTTGACAGGGGCCTACAATGAGCAGTTCTTC. Translation: CASSLTGAYNEQFF.